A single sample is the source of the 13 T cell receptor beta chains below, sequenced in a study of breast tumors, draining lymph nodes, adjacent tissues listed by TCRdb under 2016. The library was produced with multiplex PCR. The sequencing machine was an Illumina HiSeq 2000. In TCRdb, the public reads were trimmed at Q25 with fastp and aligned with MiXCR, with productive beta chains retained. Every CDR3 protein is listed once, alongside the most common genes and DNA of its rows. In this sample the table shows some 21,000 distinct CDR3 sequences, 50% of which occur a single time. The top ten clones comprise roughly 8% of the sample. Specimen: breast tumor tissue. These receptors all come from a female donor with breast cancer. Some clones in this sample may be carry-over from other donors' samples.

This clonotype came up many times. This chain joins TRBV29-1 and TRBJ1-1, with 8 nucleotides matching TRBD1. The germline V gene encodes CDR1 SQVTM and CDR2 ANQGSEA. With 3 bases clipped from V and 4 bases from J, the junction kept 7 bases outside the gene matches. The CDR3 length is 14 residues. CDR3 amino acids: CSVDVRGRSTEAFF. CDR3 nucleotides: TGCAGCGTTGATGTCAGGGGGCGCAGCACTGAAGCTTTCTTT.

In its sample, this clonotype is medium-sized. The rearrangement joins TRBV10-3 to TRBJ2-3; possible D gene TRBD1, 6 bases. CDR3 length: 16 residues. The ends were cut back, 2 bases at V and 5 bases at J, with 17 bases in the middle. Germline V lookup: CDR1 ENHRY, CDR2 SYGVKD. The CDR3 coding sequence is TGTGCCATCAGTGAGCCATCCCGAGAAGGGGGAGATACGCAGTATTTT. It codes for CAISEPSREGGDTQYF.

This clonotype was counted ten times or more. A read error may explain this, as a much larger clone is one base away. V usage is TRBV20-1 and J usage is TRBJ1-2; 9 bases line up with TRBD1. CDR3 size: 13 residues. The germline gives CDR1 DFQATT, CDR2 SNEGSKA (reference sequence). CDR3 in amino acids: CSAKPGQGDGCTF. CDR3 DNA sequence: TGCAGTGCTAAACCGGGACAGGGAGATGGCTGCACCTTC.

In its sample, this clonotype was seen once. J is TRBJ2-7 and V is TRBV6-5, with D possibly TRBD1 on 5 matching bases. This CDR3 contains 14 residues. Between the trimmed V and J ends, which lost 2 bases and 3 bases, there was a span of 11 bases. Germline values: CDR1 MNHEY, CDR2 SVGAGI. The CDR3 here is CASSYDSVRYEQYF. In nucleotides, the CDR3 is TGTGCCAGCAGTTACGACAGCGTTCGCTACGAGCAGTACTTC.

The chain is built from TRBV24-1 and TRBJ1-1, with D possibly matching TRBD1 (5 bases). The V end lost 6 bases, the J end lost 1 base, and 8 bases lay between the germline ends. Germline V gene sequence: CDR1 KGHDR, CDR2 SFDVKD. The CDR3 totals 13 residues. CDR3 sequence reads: CATSPGWNTEAFF. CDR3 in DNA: TGTGCCACCAGTCCAGGGTGGAACACTGAAGCTTTCTTT.

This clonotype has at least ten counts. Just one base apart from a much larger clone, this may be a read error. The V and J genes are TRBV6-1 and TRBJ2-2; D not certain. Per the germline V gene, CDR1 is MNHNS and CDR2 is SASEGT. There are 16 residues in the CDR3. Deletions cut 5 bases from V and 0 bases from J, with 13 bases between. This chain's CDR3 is CASSHVRLANTGELFF. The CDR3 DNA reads TGTGCCAGCAGTCACGTGAGATTAGCGAACACCGGGGAGCTGTTTTTT.

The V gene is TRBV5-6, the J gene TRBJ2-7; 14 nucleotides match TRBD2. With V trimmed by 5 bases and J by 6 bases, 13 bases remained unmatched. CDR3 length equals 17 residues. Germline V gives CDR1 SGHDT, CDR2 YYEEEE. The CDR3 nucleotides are TGTGCCAGCAGTCCCGGGACTAGCGGGAGTTGGATGAGCGAGCAGTACTTC. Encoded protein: CASSPGTSGSWMSEQYF.

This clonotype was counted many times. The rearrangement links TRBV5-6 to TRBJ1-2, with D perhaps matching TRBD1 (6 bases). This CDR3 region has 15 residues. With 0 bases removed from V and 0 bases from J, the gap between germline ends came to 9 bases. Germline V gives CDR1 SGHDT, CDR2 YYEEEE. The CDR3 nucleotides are TGTGCCAGCAGCTTGGAAGGGGGGACTAACTATGGCTACACCTTC. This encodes CASSLEGGTNYGYTF.

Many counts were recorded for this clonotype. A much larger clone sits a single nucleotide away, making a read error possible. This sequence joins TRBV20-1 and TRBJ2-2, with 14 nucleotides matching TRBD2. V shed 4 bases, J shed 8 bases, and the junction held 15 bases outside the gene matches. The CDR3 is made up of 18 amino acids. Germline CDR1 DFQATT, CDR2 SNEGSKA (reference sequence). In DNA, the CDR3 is TGCAGTGCTACCGGGACTAGCGGGAGTACGGTCCGACGGGGGGAGCTGTTTTTT. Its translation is CSATGTSGSTVRRGELFF.

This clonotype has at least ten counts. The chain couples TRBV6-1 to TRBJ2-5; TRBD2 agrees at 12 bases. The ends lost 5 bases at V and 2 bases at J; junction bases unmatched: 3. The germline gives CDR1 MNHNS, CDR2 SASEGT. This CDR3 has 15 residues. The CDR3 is CASSRLAGEQETQYF. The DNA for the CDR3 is TGTGCCAGCAGTAGACTAGCGGGAGAGCAAGAGACCCAGTACTTC.

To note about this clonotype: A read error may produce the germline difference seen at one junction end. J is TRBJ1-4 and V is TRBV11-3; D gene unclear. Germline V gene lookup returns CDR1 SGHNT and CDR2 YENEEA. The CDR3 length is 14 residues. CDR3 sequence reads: CASSPTPGDEKLFF. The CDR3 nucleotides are TGCGCCAGCAGCCCAACCCCAGGTGATGAAAAACTGTTTTTT.

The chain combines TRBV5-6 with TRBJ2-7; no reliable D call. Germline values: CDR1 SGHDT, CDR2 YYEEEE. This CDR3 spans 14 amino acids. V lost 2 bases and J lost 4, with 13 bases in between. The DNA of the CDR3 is TGTGCCAGCAGCTTTCATGGCGGATGGTACGAGCAGTACTTC. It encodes CASSFHGGWYEQYF.

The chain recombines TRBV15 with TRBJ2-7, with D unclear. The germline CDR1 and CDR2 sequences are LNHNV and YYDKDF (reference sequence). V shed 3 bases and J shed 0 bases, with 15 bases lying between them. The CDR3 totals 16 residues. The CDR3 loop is CATSSLGTIPSYEQYF. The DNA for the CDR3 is TGTGCCACCAGCAGCTTGGGTACAATCCCCTCCTACGAGCAGTACTTC. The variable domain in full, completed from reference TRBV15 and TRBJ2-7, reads DAMVIQNPRYQVTQFGKPVTLSCSQTLNHNVMYWYQQKSSQAPKLLFHYYDKDFNNEADTPDNFQSRRPNTSFCFLDIRSPGLGDTAMYLCATSSLGTIPSYEQYFGPGTRLTVT.